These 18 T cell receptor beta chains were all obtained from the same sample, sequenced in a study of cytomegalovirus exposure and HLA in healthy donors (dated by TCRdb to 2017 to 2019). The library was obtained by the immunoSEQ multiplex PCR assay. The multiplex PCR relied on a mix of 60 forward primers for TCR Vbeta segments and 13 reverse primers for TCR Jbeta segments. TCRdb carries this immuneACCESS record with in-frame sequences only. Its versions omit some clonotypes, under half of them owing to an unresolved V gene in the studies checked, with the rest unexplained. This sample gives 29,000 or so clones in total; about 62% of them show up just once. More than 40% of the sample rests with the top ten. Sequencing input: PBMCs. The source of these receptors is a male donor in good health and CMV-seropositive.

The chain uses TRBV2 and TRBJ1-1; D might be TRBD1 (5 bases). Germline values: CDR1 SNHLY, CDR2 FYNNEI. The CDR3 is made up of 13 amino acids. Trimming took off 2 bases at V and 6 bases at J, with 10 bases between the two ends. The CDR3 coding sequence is TGTGCCAGCAGTGAATCGGGGGAGGCTGAAGCTTTCTTT. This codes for CASSESGEAEAFF.

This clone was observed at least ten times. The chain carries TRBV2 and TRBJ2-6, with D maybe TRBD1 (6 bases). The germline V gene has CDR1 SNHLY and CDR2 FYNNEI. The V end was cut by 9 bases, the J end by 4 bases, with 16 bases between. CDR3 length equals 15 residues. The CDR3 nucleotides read TGTGCCAGTGGAAGTGGACAGCCCGGGGCCAACGTCCTGACTTTC. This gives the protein CASGSGQPGANVLTF.

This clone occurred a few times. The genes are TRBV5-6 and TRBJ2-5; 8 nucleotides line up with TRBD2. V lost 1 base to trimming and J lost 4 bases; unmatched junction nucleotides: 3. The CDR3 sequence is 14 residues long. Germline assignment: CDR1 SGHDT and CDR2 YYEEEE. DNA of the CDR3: TGTGCCAGCAGCTTGAGAGCGGGGGCAGAGACCCAGTACTTC. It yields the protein CASSLRAGAETQYF.

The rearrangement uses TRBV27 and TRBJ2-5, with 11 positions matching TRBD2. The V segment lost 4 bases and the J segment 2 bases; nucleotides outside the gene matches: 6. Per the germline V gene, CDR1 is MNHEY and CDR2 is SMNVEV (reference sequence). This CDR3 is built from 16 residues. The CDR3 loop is CASSSTGLADQETQYF. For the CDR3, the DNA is TGTGCCAGCAGTTCGACGGGACTAGCGGATCAAGAGACCCAGTACTTC.

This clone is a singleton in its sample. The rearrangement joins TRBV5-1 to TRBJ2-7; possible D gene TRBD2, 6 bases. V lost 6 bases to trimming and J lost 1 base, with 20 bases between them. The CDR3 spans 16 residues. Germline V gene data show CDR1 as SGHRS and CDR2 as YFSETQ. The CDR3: CASKRELALFSYEQYF. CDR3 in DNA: TGCGCCAGCAAGAGAGAACTAGCCCTTTTTTCCTACGAGCAGTACTTC.

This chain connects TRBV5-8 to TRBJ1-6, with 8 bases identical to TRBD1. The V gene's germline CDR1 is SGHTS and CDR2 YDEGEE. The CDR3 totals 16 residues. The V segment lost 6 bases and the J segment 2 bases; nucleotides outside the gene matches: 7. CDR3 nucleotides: TGTGCCAGCATCCCCCAGGGGGCTACCTATAATTCACCCCTCCACTTT. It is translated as CASIPQGATYNSPLHF.

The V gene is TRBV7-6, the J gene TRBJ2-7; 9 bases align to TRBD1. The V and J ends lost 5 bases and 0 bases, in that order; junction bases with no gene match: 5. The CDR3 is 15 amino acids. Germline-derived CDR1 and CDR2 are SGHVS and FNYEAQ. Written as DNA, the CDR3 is TGTGCCAGCAGCCCGGGACAGGGAAGCTCCTACGAGCAGTACTTC. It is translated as CASSPGQGSSYEQYF.

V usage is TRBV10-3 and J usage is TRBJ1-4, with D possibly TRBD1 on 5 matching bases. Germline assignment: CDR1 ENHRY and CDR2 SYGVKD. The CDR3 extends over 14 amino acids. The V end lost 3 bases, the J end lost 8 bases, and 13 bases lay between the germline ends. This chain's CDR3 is CAISDMGGKEKLFF. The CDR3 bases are TGTGCCATCAGTGACATGGGGGGAAAAGAAAAACTGTTTTTT.

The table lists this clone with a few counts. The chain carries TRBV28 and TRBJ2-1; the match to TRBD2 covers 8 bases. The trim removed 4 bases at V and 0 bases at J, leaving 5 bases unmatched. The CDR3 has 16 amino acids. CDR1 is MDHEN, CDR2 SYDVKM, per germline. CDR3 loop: CASSSLSGVSYNEQFF. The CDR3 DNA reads TGTGCCAGCAGTTCCCTTAGCGGGGTCTCCTACAATGAGCAGTTCTTC.

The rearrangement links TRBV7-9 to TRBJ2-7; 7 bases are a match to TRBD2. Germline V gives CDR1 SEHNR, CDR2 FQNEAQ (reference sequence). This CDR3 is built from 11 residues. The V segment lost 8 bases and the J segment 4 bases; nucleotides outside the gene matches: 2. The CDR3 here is CASGGGYEQYF. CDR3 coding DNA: TGTGCCAGCGGGGGGGGGTACGAGCAGTACTTC.

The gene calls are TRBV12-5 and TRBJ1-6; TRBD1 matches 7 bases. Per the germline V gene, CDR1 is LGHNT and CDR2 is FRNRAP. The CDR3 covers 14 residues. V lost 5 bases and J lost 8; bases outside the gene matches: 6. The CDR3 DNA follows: TGTGCTAGTGGTGGGGACAGCAGCCATTCACCCCTCCACTTT. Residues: CASGGDSSHSPLHF.

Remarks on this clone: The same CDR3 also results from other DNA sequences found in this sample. DNA for the CDR3: TGCGCCAGCAGCTTAGGGGAAGGCAATCAGCCCCAGCATTTT. Protein sequence: CASSLGEGNQPQHF. V gene TRBV5-1 combines with J gene TRBJ1-5; possibly TRBD1 for D (5 bases). Per germline, CDR1 SGHRS and CDR2 YFSETQ. V lost 2 bases and J 2 bases, leaving 8 bases between the germline ends. CDR3 size: 14 residues. Full variable domain (remainder filled in from reference TRBV5-1 and TRBJ1-5): KAGVTQTPRYLIKTRGQQVTLSCSPISGHRSVSWYQQTPGQGLQFLFEYFSETQRNKGNFPGRFSGRQFSNSRSEMNVSTLELGDSALYLCASSLGEGNQPQHFGDGTRLSIL.

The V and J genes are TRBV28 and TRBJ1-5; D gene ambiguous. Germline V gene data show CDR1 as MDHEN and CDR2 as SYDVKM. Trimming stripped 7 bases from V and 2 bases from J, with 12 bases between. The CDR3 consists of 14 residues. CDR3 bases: TGTGCCAGCACGACCCAGGTTGGCAATCAGCCCCAGCATTTT. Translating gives CASTTQVGNQPQHF.

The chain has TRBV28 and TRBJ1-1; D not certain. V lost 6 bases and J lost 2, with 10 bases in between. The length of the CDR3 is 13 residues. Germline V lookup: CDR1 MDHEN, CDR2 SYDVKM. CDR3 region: CASSEGANTEAFF. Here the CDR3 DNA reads TGTGCCAGCAGCGAAGGAGCCAACACTGAAGCTTTCTTT.

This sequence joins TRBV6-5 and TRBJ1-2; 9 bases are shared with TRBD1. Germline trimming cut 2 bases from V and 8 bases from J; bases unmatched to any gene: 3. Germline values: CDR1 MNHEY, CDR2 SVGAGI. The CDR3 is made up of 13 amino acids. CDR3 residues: CASSYGDRDGYTF. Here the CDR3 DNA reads TGTGCCAGCAGTTACGGGGACAGGGACGGCTACACCTTC.

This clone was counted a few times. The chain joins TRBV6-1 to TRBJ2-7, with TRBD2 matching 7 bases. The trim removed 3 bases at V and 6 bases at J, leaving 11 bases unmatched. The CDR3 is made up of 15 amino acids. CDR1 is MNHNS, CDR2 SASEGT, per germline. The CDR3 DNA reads TGTGCCAGCAGTGATAATAAGGGGACTAACTCCGAGCAGTACTTC. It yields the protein CASSDNKGTNSEQYF.

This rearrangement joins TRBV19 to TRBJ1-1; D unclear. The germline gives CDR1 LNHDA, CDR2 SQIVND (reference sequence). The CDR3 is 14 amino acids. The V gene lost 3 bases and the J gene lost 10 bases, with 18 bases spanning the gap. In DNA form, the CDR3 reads TGTGCCAGTAGTATTGGTAATCGAGGATTAGGAGCTTTCTTT. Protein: CASSIGNRGLGAFF.

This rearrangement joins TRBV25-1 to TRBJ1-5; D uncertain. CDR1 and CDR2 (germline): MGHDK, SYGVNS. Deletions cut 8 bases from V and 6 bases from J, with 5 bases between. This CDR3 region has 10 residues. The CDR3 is CASVSQPQHF. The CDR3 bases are TGTGCCAGCGTGAGTCAGCCCCAGCATTTT.